The sequence of this TCR beta chain was determined in a study of blood T cell repertoires in COVID-19. Study at large: The samples span acute and convalescent COVID-19 from the United States, Italy and Spain. Nucleic acid was either cDNA or gDNA, and it came from T cells, B-cell-depleted T cells, or PBMCs.

This CDR3 has 16 residues. Germline loops: CDR1 SGHNT, CDR2 YYREEE (reference sequence). The trim removed 1 base at V and 6 bases at J, leaving 9 bases unmatched. Study processing details: From reference gene primer amplification, estimates of nucleated cell counts were derived. The repertoire was sequenced with immunoSEQ multiplex PCR; TCRdb's copy has only in-frame clones and lacks some. V, J and clone size are taken as reported in that table, and D and trimming were inferred from the DNA itself. The sample lists 88,000 or so clones, roughly 85% seen once, with 3.8% in the top ten. This TCR was recovered from a man aged 55 to 70 with acute or convalescent COVID-19. Sequenced input: peripheral blood. The chain has TRBV5-4 and TRBJ2-3, with 9 bases aligning to TRBD2. The CDR3 coding sequence is TGTGCCAGCAGCTTGCCTTCTAGCGGGACTGTGGATACGCAGTATTTT. This sequence encodes CASSLPSSGTVDTQYF.